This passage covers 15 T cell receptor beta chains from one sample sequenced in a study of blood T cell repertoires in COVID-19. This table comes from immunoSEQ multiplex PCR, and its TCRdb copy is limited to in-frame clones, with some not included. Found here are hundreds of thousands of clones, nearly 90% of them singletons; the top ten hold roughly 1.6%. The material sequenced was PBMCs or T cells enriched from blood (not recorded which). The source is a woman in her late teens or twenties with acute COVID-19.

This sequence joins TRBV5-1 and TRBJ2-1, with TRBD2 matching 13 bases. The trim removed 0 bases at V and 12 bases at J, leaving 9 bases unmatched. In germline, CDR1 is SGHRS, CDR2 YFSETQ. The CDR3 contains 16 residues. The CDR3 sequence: CASSLGTSGSSGPQFF. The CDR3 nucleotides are TGCGCCAGCAGCTTGGGGACTAGCGGGAGTAGTGGGCCGCAGTTCTTC.

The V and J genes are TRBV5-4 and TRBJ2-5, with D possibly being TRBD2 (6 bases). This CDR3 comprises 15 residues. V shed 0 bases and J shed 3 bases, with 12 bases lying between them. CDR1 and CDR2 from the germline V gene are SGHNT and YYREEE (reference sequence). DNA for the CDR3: TGTGCCAGCAGCTTGGAGACTAGGTCCAAAGAGACCCAGTACTTC. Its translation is CASSLETRSKETQYF.

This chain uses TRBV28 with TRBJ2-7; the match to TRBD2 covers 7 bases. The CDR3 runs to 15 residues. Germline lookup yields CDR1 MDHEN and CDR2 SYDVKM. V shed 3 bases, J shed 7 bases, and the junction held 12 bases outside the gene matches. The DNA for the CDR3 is TGTGCCAGCAGTTTGCCCACTAACGGGAGGAGTGAGCAGTACTTC. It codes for CASSLPTNGRSEQYF.

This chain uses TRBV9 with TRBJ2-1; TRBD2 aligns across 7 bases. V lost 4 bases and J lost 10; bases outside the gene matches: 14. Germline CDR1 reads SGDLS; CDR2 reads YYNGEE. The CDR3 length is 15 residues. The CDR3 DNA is TGTGCCAGCAGCCCATCGCCCGGGGGAGGGGAAGAGCAGTTCTTC. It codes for CASSPSPGGGEEQFF.

CDR3: CAWSAGTSLSYEQYF. The CDR3 region has the DNA TGTGCCTGGAGTGCCGGGACTTCTCTCTCCTACGAGCAGTACTTC. This chain links TRBV30 with TRBJ2-7; a possible D gene is TRBD2 (6 bases). The V gene lost 1 base and the J gene lost 0 bases, with 13 bases spanning the gap. Looked up from germline, CDR1 is GTSNPN and CDR2 is SVGIG (reference sequence). CDR3 length equals 15 residues.

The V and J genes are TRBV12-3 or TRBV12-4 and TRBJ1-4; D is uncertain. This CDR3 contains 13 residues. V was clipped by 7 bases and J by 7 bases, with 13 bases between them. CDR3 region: CASNGPSLEKLFF. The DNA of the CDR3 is TGTGCCAGCAATGGGCCCAGCCTTGAAAAACTGTTTTTT.

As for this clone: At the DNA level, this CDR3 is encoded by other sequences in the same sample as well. The CDR3 is CASSLVGGGTDTQYF. The CDR3 nucleotides read TGCGCCAGCAGCTTGGTAGGGGGAGGCACAGATACGCAGTATTTT. This chain uses TRBV5-1 with TRBJ2-3; D is possibly TRBD1 (6 bases). Per germline, CDR1 SGHRS and CDR2 YFSETQ. The CDR3 covers 15 residues. V was clipped by 0 bases and J by 1 base, with 9 bases between them.

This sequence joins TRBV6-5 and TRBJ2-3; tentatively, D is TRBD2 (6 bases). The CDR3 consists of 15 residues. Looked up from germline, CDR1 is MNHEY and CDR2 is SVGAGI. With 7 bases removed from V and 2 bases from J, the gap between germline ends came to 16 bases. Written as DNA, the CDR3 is TGTGCCAGCAACCCGAACCGGGACTTCACAGATACGCAGTATTTT. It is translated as CASNPNRDFTDTQYF.

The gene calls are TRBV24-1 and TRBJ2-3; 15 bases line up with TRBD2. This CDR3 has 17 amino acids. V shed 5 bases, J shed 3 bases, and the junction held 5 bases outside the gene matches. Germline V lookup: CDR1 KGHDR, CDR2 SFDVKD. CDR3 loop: CATSGRTSGRETDTQYF. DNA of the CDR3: TGTGCCACCAGTGGCCGGACTAGCGGGAGGGAGACAGATACGCAGTATTTT.

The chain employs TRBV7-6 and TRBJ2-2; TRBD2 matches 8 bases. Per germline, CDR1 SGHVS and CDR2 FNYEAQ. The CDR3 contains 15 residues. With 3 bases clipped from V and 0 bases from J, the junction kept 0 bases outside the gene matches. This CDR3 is CASSFSGTNTGELFF. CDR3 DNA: TGTGCCAGCAGCTTTAGCGGGACGAACACCGGGGAGCTGTTTTTT.

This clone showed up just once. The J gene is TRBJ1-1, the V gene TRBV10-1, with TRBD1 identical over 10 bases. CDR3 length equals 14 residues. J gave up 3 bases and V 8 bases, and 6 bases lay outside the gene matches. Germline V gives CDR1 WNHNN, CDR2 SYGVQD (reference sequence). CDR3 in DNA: TGCGCCAGCCGATCCGGGACAGGGGACACTGAAGCTTTCTTT. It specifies CASRSGTGDTEAFF.

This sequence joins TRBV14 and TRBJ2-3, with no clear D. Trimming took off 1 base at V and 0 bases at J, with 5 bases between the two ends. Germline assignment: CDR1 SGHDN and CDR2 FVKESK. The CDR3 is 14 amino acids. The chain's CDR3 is CASSQVLSTDTQYF. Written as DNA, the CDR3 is TGTGCCAGCAGCCAAGTACTCAGCACAGATACGCAGTATTTT. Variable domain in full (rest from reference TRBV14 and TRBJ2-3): EAGVTQFPSHSVIEKGQTVTLRCDPISGHDNLYWYRRVMGKEIKFLLHFVKESKQDESGMPNNRFLAERTGGTYSTLKVQPAELEDSGVYFCASSQVLSTDTQYFGPGTRLTVL.

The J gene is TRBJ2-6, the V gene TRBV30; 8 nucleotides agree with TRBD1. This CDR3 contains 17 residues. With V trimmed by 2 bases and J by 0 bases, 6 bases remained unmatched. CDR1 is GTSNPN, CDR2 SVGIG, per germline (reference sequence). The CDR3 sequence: CAWSPRDRNSGANVLTF. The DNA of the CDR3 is TGTGCCTGGAGTCCAAGGGACAGGAACTCTGGGGCCAACGTCCTGACTTTC.

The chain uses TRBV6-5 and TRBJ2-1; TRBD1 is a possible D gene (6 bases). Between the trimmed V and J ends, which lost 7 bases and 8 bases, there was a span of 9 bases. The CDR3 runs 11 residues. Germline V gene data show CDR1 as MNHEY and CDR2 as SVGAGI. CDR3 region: CASTRGYEQFF. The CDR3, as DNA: TGTGCCAGCACCAGGGGATATGAGCAGTTCTTC.

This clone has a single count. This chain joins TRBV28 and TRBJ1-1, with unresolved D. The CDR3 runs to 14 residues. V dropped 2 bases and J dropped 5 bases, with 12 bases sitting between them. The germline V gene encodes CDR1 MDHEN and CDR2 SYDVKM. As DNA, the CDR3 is TGTGCCAGCAGTTTAGGTCTAGGTGGAACTGAAGCTTTCTTT. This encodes CASSLGLGGTEAFF.